Listed below are T cell receptor beta chains from one sample, sequenced in a study of regulatory T cells in long-lasting Graves disease. TCRdb recomputed calls from the multiplex PCR reads with MiXCR, one row per CDR3 protein. This table has about 240,000 distinct CDR3 sequences, just over 20% appearing once. The starting material was peripheral blood mononuclear cells (PBMCs), obtained at new diagnosis, from a patient treated with antithyroid drugs. These receptors came from a female donor with Graves disease. The CDR3 runs from the conserved cysteine through the conserved F or W.

v_gene | CDR3aa
TRBV18 | CASSADTEQYF
TRBV7-3 | CASSLSGGGQFF
TRBV20-1 | CSANGQGAGANVLTF
TRBV20-1 | CSAMPTLGYNEQFF
TRBV12-5 | CASGLHPGRTSYNEQFF
TRBV20-1 | CSASSGGASGETQYF
TRBV20-1 | CSAVFSGIYNGQFF
TRBV19 | CASSIVGDSYNEQFF
TRBV6-2/TRBV6-3 | CASSYSGLEGQETQYF
TRBV5-1 | CASSLALLMNTEAFF
TRBV9 | CASSVDLGEAFF
TRBV18 | CASSPSQDYEQYF
TRBV5-1 | CASSLDVTGTAIYGYTF
TRBV20-1 | CSARAGTSGRSGQYF
TRBV29-1 | CSVETGLSSYEQYF
TRBV6-1 | CASSGQNNQPQHF
TRBV4-1 | CASSRGVGEKLFF
TRBV6-2/TRBV6-3 | CASKTDRPSYEQYF
TRBV7-2 | CASSLDAGGTDTQYF
TRBV5-1 | CASSLGLGPPYEQYF
TRBV27 | CASSPGLGFAKNIQYF
TRBV27 | CASSPPVGNDQPQHF
TRBV20-1 | CSARVRGPGYQPQHF
TRBV2 | CASSIHRGGYEQFF
TRBV3-1 | CASSHGAGGSPLHF
TRBV20-1 | CSAPPPAGEQYF